The 2 T cell receptor beta chains below come from one sample, sequenced in a study of T cell responses to AZD1222 COVID-19 vaccine. The protocol was immunoSEQ multiplex PCR, while the TCRdb copy is restricted to in-frame clones and leaves out a portion. The sample shows about 140,000 clones, roughly nine tenths of them seen only once. The input for sequencing was peripheral blood, taken on day 0 of AZD1222 vaccination. All receptors come from an adult in good health.

This rearrangement joins TRBV7-9 to TRBJ2-7; possibly TRBD1 for D (6 bases). CDR3 length: 15 amino acids. Germline values: CDR1 SEHNR, CDR2 FQNEAQ (reference sequence). V dropped 4 bases and J dropped 2 bases, with 15 bases sitting between them. In DNA, the CDR3 is TGTGCCAGCAGCTCTCCAGGGGACACCCCCTACGAGCAGTACTTC. Protein: CASSSPGDTPYEQYF.

The rearrangement links TRBV5-1 to TRBJ2-3; D is ambiguous. CDR1 SGHRS and CDR2 YFSETQ come from the germline V gene. This CDR3 has 11 amino acids. Trimming took off 7 bases at V and 4 bases at J, with 7 bases between the two ends. Written as DNA, the CDR3 is TGCGCCAGCGGAGTTTCAGATACGCAGTATTTT. Its protein is CASGVSDTQYF. The full variable domain, rest sourced from reference TRBV5-1 and TRBJ2-3, is KAGVTQTPRYLIKTRGQQVTLSCSPISGHRSVSWYQQTPGQGLQFLFEYFSETQRNKGNFPGRFSGRQFSNSRSEMNVSTLELGDSALYLCASGVSDTQYFGPGTRLTVL.